This T cell receptor (beta chain) is drawn from a study of blood T cell repertoires in COVID-19. Study context: T cells, B-cell-depleted T cells, or PBMCs provided the cDNA or gDNA that served as material.

The V gene's germline CDR1 is LGHNA and CDR2 YSLEER. V was clipped by 0 bases and J by 9 bases; unmatched bases: 8. The CDR3 has 15 amino acids. Profiling relied on immunoSEQ multiplex PCR, and the TCRdb table lists in-frame clones only, not all of them. Of roughly 90,000 clones listed, roughly 89% are singletons. The TCR originated in a woman over 75 with active COVID-19. The V and J genes are TRBV4-3 and TRBJ2-1; 7 nucleotides agree with TRBD1. The sequenced sample was peripheral blood. Here the CDR3 reads CASSQEPQGRSEQFF. As DNA, the CDR3 is TGCGCCAGCAGCCAAGAGCCACAGGGGAGAAGTGAGCAGTTCTTC.